The following is a TCR beta chain sequence with its context. Which antigen it targets is not known. Base qualities are not provided; no much larger clone lies one nucleotide away. This specimen comes from a study of T cell responses to AZD1222 COVID-19 vaccine listed by TCRdb under 2021. In terms of the full investigation: TCR sequencing was performed for fewer than 250 trial participants, of whom some 200 were given two doses of AZD1222 and 26 were given two doses of MenACWY control vaccine. Trial participants were enrolled by age into 18-55, 56-69 and 70-plus year subgroups, with approximately 150, 30 and 60 TCR-sequenced participants respectively. Here is what the overall study found, with its caveats: Participants were mostly white British and included more females than males, and it was suggested by the authors that clonal diversity may have been underestimated. Reportedly, close to half of the unique spike-specific TCRs recognized epitopes lying outside the regions that are mutated in the B.1.351 and B.1.1.7 variants. A significant rise in spike-specific TCR breadth and depth was observed after two AZD1222 doses relative to day 0 and relative to MenACWY recipients. Vaccine-associated CD4 TCRs spanned the whole spike protein, with dominant responses in regions 160-218 and 743-854. Conclusions about previously exposed vaccinees were limited because only six AZD1222 recipients were SARS-CoV-2 seropositive at baseline. The 56-69-year group was small, and its depth increase did not reach significance, likely because of low power. Because no samples from the day 14 peak response were available, repertoires could be characterized only after the peak T cell response.

From the germline V gene (reference sequence), CDR1 is SEHNR and CDR2 is FQNEAQ. Germline trimming: 5 bases from V, 4 bases from J; junction bases outside gene matches: 6. The CDR3 runs 14 amino acids, cysteine and phenylalanine included. Left in the record is the CDR3 DNA by itself, 42 bases read in frame from the first base. The CDR3 regions of human TCRbeta chains were subjected to immunosequencing. As for the original processing: Repertoire TCRs were checked for matches against a reference library of SARS-CoV-2-specific TCRs that had been generated using the MIRA antigen-specificity platform. Breadth was defined as the fraction of unique TCRs that were SARS-CoV-2-associated. Depth was defined as the fraction of total T cells that were SARS-CoV-2-associated. Using the MIRA data, each spike-specific TCR was mapped to the spike region that the TCR reacts to and placed in a CD4 or CD8 class. Log10-transformed breadth and depth values were compared by one-way ANOVA with Sidak's multiple comparisons tests. The source is immuneACCESS, and TCRdb retained only in-frame sequences with V and J called. Part of the clones is not carried over; for the studies checked, unresolved V genes explain less than half of this, and the remainder is unexplained. That table gives V, J and clone size, and the DNA gave D and trimming. The sample data list over 110,000 clones, and roughly 90% of these were observed just once. The top ten clones comprise 1.5% to 2% of the sample.

Reading the label with the study, this specimen's time point is: about 28 days (+/-7) after the second vaccine dose. AZD1222 recipients with second doses at about 4 weeks or about 12 weeks were pooled, because spike-specific TCR depth and breadth did not differ between schedules. The vaccinee samples were drawn from two UK trials, COV001 and COV002, one of which was a single-blind randomized controlled phase 2/3 trial testing AZD1222 (ChAdOx1 nCoV-19) in healthy adults. For TCRbeta chain sequencing, PBMC samples from trial participants were taken at day 0 and at day 28 after the second dose. The input for sequencing was peripheral blood, taken 28 days after the second AZD1222 dose. Rearrangement joined TRBV7-9 to TRBJ2-7; 9 central nucleotides agree with TRBD1. This clonotype originated in an adult who received the AZD1222 COVID-19 vaccine. The CDR3 reads as follows: CASSRDRVLYEQYF. The DNA sequence is as follows: TGTGCCAGCAGCCGGGACAGGGTATTATACGAGCAGTACTTC.